These 5 T cell receptor beta chains share one sample of origin, sequenced in a study of cytomegalovirus exposure and HLA in healthy donors. PCR amplification relied on 60 Vbeta primers (plus 13 Jbeta primers). TCRdb's copy holds only in-frame clones and misses some; the assay was immunoSEQ multiplex PCR. The top ten clones hold 4.8% of a sample with approximately 160,000 clones, 84% of them seen once. Sequencing input: PBMCs. The receptors come from a girl aged 10 to 17 in good health and CMV-seropositive.

The chain has TRBV9 and TRBJ2-3; maybe TRBD2 (6 bases). CDR3 length: 11 residues. CDR1 is SGDLS, CDR2 YYNGEE, per germline. Trimming removed 7 bases from V and 9 bases from J, with 12 bases in between. CDR3: CASGLGGTQYF. DNA of the CDR3: TGTGCCAGCGGCCTGGGGGGAACGCAGTATTTT.

This clone was counted once. This chain joins TRBV9 and TRBJ2-5; 7 nucleotides line up with TRBD1. The ends lost 0 bases at V and 2 bases at J; junction bases unmatched: 1. The CDR3 is made up of 14 amino acids. Germline loops: CDR1 SGDLS, CDR2 YYNGEE. CDR3 coding DNA: TGTGCCAGCAGCGTAGGGGGACAGCAAGAGACCCAGTACTTC. It specifies CASSVGGQQETQYF. The variable domain in full, completed from reference TRBV9 and TRBJ2-5, reads DSGVTQTPKHLITATGQRVTLRCSPRSGDLSVYWYQQSLDQGLQFLIQYYNGEERAKGNILERFSAQQFPDLHSELNLSSLELGDSALYFCASSVGGQQETQYFGPGTRLLVL.

The chain carries TRBV5-4 and TRBJ2-1; TRBD2 might be the D (6 bases). V shed 4 bases and J shed 5 bases, with 13 bases lying between them. The CDR3 contains 14 residues. Germline V gene lookup returns CDR1 SGHNT and CDR2 YYREEE (reference sequence). This CDR3 reads CASSHPGTDNEQFF. In DNA, the CDR3 is TGTGCCAGCAGCCACCCCGGGACTGACAATGAGCAGTTCTTC.

The rearrangement links TRBV30 to TRBJ2-5; D might be TRBD2 (6 bases). V shed 2 bases and J shed 4 bases, with 11 bases lying between them. The CDR3 sequence is 13 residues long. Germline V gives CDR1 GTSNPN, CDR2 SVGIG (reference sequence). The CDR3 reads CAWSFVGRETQYF. The CDR3 DNA follows: TGTGCCTGGAGTTTTGTCGGGAGAGAGACCCAGTACTTC.

The chain uses TRBV9 and TRBJ1-2, with a tentative D call TRBD1 (6 bases). The CDR3 length is 14 residues. Trimming pared 3 bases from V and 5 bases from J, leaving 14 bases between. Germline assignment: CDR1 SGDLS and CDR2 YYNGEE. In nucleotides, the CDR3 is TGTGCCAGCAGCGGGGAAGGGGGTTTTTATGGCTACACCTTC. It encodes CASSGEGGFYGYTF. Combining the CDR3 with reference TRBV9 and TRBJ1-2 gives the whole variable domain DSGVTQTPKHLITATGQRVTLRCSPRSGDLSVYWYQQSLDQGLQFLIQYYNGEERAKGNILERFSAQQFPDLHSELNLSSLELGDSALYFCASSGEGGFYGYTFGSGTRLTVV.